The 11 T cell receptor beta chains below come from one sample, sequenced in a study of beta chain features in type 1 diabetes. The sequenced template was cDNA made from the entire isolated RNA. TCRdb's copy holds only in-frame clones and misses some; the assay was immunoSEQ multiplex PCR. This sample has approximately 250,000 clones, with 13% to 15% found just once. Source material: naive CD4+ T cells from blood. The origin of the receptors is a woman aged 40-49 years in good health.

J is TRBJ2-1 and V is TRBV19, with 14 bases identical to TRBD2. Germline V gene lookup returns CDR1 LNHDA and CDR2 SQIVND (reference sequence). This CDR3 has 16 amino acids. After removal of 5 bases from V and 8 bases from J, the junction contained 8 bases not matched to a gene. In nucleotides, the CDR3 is TGTGCCAGTAGTCCCGGACTAGCGGGGGGCCCACATGAGCAGTTCTTC. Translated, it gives CASSPGLAGGPHEQFF.

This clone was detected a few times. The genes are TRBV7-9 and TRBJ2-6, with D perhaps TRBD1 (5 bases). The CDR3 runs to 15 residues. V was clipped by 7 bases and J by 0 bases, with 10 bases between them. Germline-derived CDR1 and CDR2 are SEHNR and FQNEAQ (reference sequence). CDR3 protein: CASTYQGSGANVLTF. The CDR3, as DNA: TGTGCCAGCACCTATCAGGGCTCTGGGGCCAACGTCCTGACTTTC.

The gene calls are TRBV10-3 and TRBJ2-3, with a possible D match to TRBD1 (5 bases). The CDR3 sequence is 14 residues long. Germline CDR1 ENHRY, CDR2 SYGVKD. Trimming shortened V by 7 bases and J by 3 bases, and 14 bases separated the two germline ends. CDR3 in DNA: TGTGCCATCAATCCAGCAGGGAATACAGATACGCAGTATTTT. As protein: CAINPAGNTDTQYF.

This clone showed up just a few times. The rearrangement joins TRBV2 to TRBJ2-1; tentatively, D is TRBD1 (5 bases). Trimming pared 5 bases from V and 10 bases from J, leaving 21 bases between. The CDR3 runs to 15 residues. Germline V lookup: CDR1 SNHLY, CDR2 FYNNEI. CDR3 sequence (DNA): TGTGCCAGCAGTCGACATAGCACCCAGGGTAGGGAGCAGTTCTTC. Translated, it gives CASSRHSTQGREQFF.

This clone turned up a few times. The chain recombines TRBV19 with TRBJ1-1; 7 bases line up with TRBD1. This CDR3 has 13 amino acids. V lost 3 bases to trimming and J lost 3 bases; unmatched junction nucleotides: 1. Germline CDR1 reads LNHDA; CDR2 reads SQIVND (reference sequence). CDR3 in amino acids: CASSIRGHTEAFF. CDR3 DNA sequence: TGTGCCAGTAGTATTAGGGGGCACACTGAAGCTTTCTTT.

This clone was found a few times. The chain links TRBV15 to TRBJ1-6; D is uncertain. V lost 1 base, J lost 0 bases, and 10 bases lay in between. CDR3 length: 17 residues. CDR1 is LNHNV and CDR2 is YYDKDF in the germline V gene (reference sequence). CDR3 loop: CATSRVRGSSYNSPLHF. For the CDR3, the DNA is TGTGCCACCAGCAGAGTCCGTGGGAGCTCCTATAATTCACCCCTCCACTTT.

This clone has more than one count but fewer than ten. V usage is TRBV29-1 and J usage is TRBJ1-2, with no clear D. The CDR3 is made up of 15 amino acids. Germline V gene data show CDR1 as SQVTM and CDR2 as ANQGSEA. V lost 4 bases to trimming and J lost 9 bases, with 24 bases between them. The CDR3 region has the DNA TGCAGCGTTGGGCCCCTTGTGCGGGAAGACGGGTGCTACACCTTC. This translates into CSVGPLVREDGCYTF.

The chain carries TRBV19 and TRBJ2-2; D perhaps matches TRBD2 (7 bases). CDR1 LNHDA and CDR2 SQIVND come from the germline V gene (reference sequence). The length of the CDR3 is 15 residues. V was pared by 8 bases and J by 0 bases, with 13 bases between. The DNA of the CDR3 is TGTGCCAGTGGGGACGGGGGGCCGAACACCGGGGAGCTGTTTTTT. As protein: CASGDGGPNTGELFF.

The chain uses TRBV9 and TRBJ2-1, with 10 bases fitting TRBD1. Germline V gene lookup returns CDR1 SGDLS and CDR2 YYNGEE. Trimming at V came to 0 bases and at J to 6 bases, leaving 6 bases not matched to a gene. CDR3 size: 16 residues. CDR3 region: CASSVAWDRGINEQFF. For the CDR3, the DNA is TGTGCCAGCAGCGTAGCATGGGACAGGGGTATCAATGAGCAGTTCTTC.

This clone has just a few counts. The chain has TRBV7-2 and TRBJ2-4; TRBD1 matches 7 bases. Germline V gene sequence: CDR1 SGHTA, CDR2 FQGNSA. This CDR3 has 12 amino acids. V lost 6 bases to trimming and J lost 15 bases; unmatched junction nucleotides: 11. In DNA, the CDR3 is TGTGCCAGCAGGGACCGGGACAGTCGTTGGTACTTC. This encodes CASRDRDSRWYF.

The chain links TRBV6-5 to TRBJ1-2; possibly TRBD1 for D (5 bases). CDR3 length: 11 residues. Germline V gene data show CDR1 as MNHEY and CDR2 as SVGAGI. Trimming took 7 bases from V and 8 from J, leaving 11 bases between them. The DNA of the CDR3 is TGTGCCAGCAACCAGGGTACCGGCTACACCTTC. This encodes CASNQGTGYTF.